This paragraph reports one T cell receptor (beta chain). Its antigen is currently unknown. The CDR3 has 13 amino acids. V was trimmed by 5 bases and J by 2 bases, leaving 10 bases between them. The V gene's germline CDR1 is SGHVS and CDR2 FQNEAQ. This specimen comes from a study of shared clonotypes between healthy human individuals. General study findings and limits: Only blood was sampled, and tissue TCR repertoires likely differ from blood ones. On the whole, naive subsets had larger estimated richness than memory subsets had.

Assay used: immunoSEQ multiplex PCR; TCRdb lists only in-frame clones, some missing. The sample records approximately 2.1 million clones, more than 85% being singletons. The receptor was isolated from a man aged 18 to 29 in good health. Some clones in this sample may be carry-over from other donors' samples. The sample comprised naive CD4+ T cells from PBMCs. As to subset: CD45RA+ positively selected. The chain employs TRBV7-8 and TRBJ2-7; no reliable D call. CDR3 sequence reads: CASSRAVAYEQYF. In nucleotides, the CDR3 is TGTGCCAGCAGCAGGGCAGTTGCCTACGAGCAGTACTTC.